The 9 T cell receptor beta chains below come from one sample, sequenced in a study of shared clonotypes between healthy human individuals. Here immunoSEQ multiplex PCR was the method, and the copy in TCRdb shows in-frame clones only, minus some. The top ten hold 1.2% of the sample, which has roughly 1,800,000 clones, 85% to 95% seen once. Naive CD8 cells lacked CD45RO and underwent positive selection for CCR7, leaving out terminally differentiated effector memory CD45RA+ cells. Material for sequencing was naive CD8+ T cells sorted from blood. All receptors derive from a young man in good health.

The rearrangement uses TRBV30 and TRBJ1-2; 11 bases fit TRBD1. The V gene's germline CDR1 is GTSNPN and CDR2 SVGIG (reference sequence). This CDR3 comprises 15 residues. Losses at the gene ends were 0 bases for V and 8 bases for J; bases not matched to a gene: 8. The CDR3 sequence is CAWSVFGQGAGGYTF. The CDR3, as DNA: TGTGCCTGGAGTGTTTTTGGACAGGGGGCAGGAGGCTACACCTTC.

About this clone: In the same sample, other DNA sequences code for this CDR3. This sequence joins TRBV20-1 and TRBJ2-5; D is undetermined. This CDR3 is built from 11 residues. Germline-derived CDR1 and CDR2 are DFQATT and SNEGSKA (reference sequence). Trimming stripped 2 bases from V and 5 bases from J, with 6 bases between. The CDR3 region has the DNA TGCAGTGCTAGAAGTGTGGAGACCCAGTACTTC. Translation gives CSARSVETQYF.

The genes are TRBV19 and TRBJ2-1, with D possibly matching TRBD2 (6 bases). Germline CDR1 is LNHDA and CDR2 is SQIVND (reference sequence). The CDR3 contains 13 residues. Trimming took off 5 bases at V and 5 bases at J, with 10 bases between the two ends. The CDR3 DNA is TGTGCCAGTAGTCCATGGGGGGACAATGAGCAGTTCTTC. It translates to CASSPWGDNEQFF. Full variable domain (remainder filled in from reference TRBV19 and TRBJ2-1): DGGITQSPKYLFRKEGQNVTLSCEQNLNHDAMYWYRQDPGQGLRLIYYSQIVNDFQKGDIAEGYSVSREKKESFPLTVTSAQKNPTAFYLCASSPWGDNEQFFGPGTRLTVL.

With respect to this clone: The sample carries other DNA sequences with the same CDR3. The CDR3: CASRGMGNQPQHF. CDR3 bases: TGTGCCAGCAGAGGAATGGGAAATCAGCCCCAGCATTTT. The chain is built from TRBV27 and TRBJ1-5, with no clear D. Trimming left V 6 bases short and J 4 bases short, with 10 bases between. CDR1 and CDR2 from the germline V gene are MNHEY and SMNVEV (reference sequence). This CDR3 comprises 13 residues.

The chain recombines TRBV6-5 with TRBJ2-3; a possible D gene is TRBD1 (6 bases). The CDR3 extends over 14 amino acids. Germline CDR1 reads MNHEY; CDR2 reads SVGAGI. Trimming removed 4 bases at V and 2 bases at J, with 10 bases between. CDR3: CASSLNRATDTQYF. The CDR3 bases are TGTGCCAGCAGTTTGAACAGGGCCACAGATACGCAGTATTTT.

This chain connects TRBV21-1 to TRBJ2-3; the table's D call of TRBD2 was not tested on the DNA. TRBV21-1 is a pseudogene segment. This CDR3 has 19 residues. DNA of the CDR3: TGTGCCAGCAGCAAACGGGAACTCCACAATCTCGGAGGCACAGATACGCAGTATTTT. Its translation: CASSKRELHNLGGTDTQYF.

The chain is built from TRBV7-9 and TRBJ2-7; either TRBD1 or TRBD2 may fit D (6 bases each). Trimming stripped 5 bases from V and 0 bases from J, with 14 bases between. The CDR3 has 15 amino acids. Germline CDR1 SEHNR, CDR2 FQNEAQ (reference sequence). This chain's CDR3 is CASSQGGSYSYEQYF. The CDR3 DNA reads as TGTGCCAGCAGCCAAGGGGGGTCCTACTCCTACGAGCAGTACTTC.

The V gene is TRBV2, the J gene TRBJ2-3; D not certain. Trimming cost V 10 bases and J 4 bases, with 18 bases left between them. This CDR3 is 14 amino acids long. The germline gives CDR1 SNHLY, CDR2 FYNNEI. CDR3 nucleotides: TGTGCCATCTCCCCTCCAACAGAAGCAGATACGCAGTATTTT. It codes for CAISPPTEADTQYF.

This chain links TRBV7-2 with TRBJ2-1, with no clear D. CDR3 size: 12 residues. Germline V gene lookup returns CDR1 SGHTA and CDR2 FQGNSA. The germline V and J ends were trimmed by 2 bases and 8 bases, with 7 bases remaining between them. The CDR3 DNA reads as TGTGCCAGCAGCTTACGGTCCGATGAGCAGTTCTTC. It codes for CASSLRSDEQFF.